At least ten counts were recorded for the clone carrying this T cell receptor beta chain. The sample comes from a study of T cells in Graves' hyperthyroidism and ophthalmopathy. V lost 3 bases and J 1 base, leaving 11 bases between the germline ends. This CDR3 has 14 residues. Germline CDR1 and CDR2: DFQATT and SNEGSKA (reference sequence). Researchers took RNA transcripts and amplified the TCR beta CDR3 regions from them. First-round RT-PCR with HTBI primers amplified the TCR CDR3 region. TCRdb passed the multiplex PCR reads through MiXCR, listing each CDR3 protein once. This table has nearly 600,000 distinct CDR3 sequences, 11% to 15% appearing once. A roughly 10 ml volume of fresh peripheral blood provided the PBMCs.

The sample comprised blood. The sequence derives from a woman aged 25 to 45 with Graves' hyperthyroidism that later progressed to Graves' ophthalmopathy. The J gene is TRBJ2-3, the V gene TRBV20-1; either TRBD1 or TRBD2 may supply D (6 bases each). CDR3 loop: CSASGGHGTDTQYF. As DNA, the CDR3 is TGCAGTGCTAGTGGGGGGCACGGCACAGATACGCAGTATTTT.